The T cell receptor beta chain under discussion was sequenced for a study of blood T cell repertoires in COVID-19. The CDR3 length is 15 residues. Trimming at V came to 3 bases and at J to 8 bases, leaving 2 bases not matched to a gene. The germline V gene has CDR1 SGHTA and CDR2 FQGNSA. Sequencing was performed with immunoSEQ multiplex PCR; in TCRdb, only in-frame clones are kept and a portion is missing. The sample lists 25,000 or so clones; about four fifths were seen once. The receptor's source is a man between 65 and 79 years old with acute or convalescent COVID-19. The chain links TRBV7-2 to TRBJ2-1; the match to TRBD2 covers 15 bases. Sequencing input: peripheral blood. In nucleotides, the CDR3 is TGTGCCAGCAGCTTGGGACTAGCGGGAGGCGATGAGCAGTTCTTC. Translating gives CASSLGLAGGDEQFF.